The rows below give T cell receptor beta chains drawn from one sample of a study of blood T cell repertoires in COVID-19. The protocol was immunoSEQ multiplex PCR, while the TCRdb copy is restricted to in-frame clones and leaves out a portion. Among roughly 81,000 clones listed, around 92% were seen once. Sequencing used peripheral blood. These receptors originate from a woman in her 50s in a cohort sampled during active COVID-19. CDR3s include the opening cysteine and the closing phenylalanine or tryptophan. Only some rows state a clone size, as once, few, many or a class for expanded clones.

abundance | j_gene | v_gene | CDR3aa
. | TRBJ2-7 | TRBV7-8 | CASSSPSVLRYEQYF
. | TRBJ2-7 | TRBV28 | CASSLQGYEQYF
. | TRBJ1-2 | TRBV11-3 | CASSLEASSYGYTF
. | TRBJ2-5 | TRBV7-9 | CASSSIRVLETQYF
. | TRBJ1-1 | TRBV14 | CASSQAGDTEAFF
. | TRBJ1-5 | TRBV5-1 | CASRQGTGNQPQHF
. | TRBJ2-1 | TRBV24-1 | CATSGGALAGIFNEQFF
. | TRBJ1-5 | TRBV4-1 | CASSQDSYSNQPQHF
. | TRBJ1-4 | TRBV11-2 | CASSPYTPPQNEKLFF
. | TRBJ2-3 | TRBV3-1/TRBV3-2 | CASSHKQGSMLTDTQYF
. | TRBJ2-7 | TRBV12-5 | CASGLVGGASYEQYF
. | TRBJ1-5 | TRBV24-1 | CATSDFAGGNQPQHF
. | TRBJ2-7 | TRBV11-2 | CASSLGGGAYEQYF
few | TRBJ1-1 | TRBV5-1 | CASRQGEMNTEAFF
. | TRBJ1-1 | TRBV9 | CASSVDPTPRGLTEAFF
. | TRBJ1-2 | TRBV20-1 | CSAAEDGYTF
. | TRBJ1-5 | TRBV3-1/TRBV3-2 | CASSQGGGAPRQPQHF
. | TRBJ2-2 | TRBV9 | CASSLLRRGLAGAGELFF
. | TRBJ2-3 | TRBV11-2 | CASSPTRTDTQYF
. | TRBJ2-7 | TRBV24-1 | CATSPGGRIVYEQYF
. | TRBJ1-5 | TRBV6-5 | CASSFNRVDQPQHF
. | TRBJ1-3 | TRBV25-1 | CASSGAGFTGNTIYF
. | TRBJ2-5 | TRBV11-1 | CASSLGQGQETQYF
. | TRBJ2-7 | TRBV6-2/TRBV6-3 | CASSFPGAGPSYEQYF
. | TRBJ2-1 | TRBV7-9 | CASSFTGQWNEQFF
. | TRBJ2-1 | TRBV10-3 | CAVALAGVIYEQFF
. | TRBJ2-1 | TRBV5-1 | CASSLVPDGEQFF
. | TRBJ2-7 | TRBV2 | CASSEQGARYEQYF
once | TRBJ2-1 | TRBV4-2 | CASSQDWGAGSNEQFF
. | TRBJ1-4 | TRBV6-5 | CASRPGQPNEKLFF
. | TRBJ2-7 | TRBV4-1 | CASSPGQGGTYEQYF
. | TRBJ2-7 | TRBV7-6 | CASSFDIAGLVYEQYF
. | TRBJ2-5 | TRBV6-4 | CASSVGTPYQETQYF
. | TRBJ1-4 | TRBV5-1 | CASSSAGLNEKLFF
. | TRBJ2-7 | TRBV6-5 | CASRYGTSVTYEQYF
. | TRBJ1-1 | TRBV6-5 | CASSVYRGTEAFF
. | TRBJ1-1 | TRBV3-1/TRBV3-2 | CASRGDSKNTEAFF
. | TRBJ1-3 | TRBV7-8 | CASSFGVAGMGGNTIYF
once | TRBJ2-1 | TRBV12-5 | CASALGGFGGQGETSSYNEQFF
. | TRBJ1-5 | TRBV7-2 | CASSLRKRAGNQPQHF
. | TRBJ1-2 | TRBV6-1 | CASSEALRGANYGYTF
. | TRBJ1-3 | TRBV6-5 | CASSYSSGQPGHTIYF
. | TRBJ2-1 | TRBV19 | CASSINYPSYNEQFF
once | TRBJ1-6 | TRBV7-8 | CATSEAGGSGSPLHF
once | TRBJ2-3 | TRBV5-1 | CASRSGTSTDTQYF
. | TRBJ2-4 | TRBV7-3 | CASSPDGNIQYF
. | TRBJ2-1 | TRBV19 | CASSLGAGRHNEQFF
. | TRBJ1-4 | TRBV5-3 | CARSPGQTNEKLFF
. | TRBJ2-7 | TRBV28 | CASTSTGPYEQYF
. | TRBJ2-1 | TRBV11-2 | CASSLLSSYNEQFF
. | TRBJ2-7 | TRBV5-1 | CASSLDNSYEQYF
. | TRBJ2-5 | TRBV10-3 | CAISEQDREGTQYF
. | TRBJ2-3 | TRBV27 | CASSSYFDTQYF
once | TRBJ1-2 | TRBV18 | CASSPSGQDGYTF
. | TRBJ1-1 | TRBV5-1 | CASSLVKNTEAFF